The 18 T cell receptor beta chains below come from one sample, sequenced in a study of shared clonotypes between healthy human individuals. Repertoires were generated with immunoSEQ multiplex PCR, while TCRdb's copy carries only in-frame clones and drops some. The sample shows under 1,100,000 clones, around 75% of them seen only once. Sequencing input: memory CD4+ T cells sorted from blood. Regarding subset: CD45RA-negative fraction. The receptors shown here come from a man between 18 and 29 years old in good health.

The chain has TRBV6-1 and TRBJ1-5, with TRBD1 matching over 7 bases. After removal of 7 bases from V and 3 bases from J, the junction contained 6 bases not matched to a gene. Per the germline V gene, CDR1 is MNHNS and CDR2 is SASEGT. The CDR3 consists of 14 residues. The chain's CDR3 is CASTAGQVNQPQHF. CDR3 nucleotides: TGTGCCAGCACTGCAGGACAGGTCAATCAGCCCCAGCATTTT.

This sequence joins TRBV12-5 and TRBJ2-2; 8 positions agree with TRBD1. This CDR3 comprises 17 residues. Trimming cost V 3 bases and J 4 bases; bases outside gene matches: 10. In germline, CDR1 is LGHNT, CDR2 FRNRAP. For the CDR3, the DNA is TGTGCTAGTGGTTTAGGAATACAGGGGGTTGGCACCGGGGAGCTGTTTTTT. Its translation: CASGLGIQGVGTGELFF.

The CDR3 protein is CASSLGASGSSYEQYF. The CDR3 nucleotides read TGCGCCAGCAGCTTGGGGGCTAGCGGGAGTTCTTACGAGCAGTACTTC. The gene calls are TRBV5-1 and TRBJ2-7, with TRBD2 matching 10 bases. The CDR3 totals 16 residues. V lost 0 bases to trimming and J lost 4 bases; unmatched junction nucleotides: 7. The germline V gene has CDR1 SGHRS and CDR2 YFSETQ. The whole variable domain, remainder taken from reference TRBV5-1 and TRBJ2-7, is KAGVTQTPRYLIKTRGQQVTLSCSPISGHRSVSWYQQTPGQGLQFLFEYFSETQRNKGNFPGRFSGRQFSNSRSEMNVSTLELGDSALYLCASSLGASGSSYEQYFGPGTRLTVT.

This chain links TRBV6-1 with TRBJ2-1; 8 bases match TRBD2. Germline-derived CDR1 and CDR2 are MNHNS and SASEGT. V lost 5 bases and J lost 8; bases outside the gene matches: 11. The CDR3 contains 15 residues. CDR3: CASSKGTRSIDEQFF. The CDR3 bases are TGTGCCAGCAGTAAGGGGACTAGGTCTATTGATGAGCAGTTCTTC.

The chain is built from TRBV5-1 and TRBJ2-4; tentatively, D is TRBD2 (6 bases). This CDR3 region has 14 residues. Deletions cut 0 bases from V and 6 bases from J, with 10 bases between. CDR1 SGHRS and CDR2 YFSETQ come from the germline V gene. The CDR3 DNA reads TGCGCCAGCAGCTTGGGGGACTCCACAAACATTCAGTACTTC. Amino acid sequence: CASSLGDSTNIQYF. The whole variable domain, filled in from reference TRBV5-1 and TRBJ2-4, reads KAGVTQTPRYLIKTRGQQVTLSCSPISGHRSVSWYQQTPGQGLQFLFEYFSETQRNKGNFPGRFSGRQFSNSRSEMNVSTLELGDSALYLCASSLGDSTNIQYFGAGTRLSVL.

For the CDR3, the DNA is TGCGCCAGCAGCTTGGACAGTTTCTCAGATACGCAGTATTTT. Translation gives CASSLDSFSDTQYF. This chain uses TRBV5-1 with TRBJ2-3; D unclear. The CDR3 sequence is 14 residues long. Germline lookup yields CDR1 SGHRS and CDR2 YFSETQ. Trimming cost V 0 bases and J 4 bases, with 9 bases left between them.

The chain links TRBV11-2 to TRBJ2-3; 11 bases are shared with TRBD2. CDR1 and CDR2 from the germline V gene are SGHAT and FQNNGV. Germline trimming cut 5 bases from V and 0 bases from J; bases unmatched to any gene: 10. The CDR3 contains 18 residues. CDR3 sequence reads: CASSDTSGGPTSTDTQYF. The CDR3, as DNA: TGTGCCAGCAGCGATACTAGCGGGGGACCTACTAGCACAGATACGCAGTATTTT.

The CDR3 bases are TGTGCCAGCAGCTTAGAGGGTTGGACTGAAGCTTTCTTT. Translating gives CASSLEGWTEAFF. The chain joins TRBV7-9 to TRBJ1-1, with D hard to call. V shed 1 base and J shed 5 bases, with 8 bases lying between them. This CDR3 has 13 amino acids. The V gene's germline CDR1 is SEHNR and CDR2 FQNEAQ (reference sequence).

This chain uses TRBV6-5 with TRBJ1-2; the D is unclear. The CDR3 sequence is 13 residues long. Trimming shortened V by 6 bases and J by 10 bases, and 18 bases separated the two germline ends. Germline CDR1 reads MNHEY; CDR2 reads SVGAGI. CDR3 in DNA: TGTGCCAGCAGAACCCCGGGGAAAACGGACTACACCTTC. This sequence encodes CASRTPGKTDYTF.

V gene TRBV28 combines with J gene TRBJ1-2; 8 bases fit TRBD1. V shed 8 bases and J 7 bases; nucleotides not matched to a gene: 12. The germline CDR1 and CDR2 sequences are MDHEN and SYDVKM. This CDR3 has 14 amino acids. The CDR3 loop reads CASLTDRGRGGYTF. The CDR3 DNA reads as TGTGCCAGCCTTACAGACAGGGGACGGGGTGGCTACACCTTC.

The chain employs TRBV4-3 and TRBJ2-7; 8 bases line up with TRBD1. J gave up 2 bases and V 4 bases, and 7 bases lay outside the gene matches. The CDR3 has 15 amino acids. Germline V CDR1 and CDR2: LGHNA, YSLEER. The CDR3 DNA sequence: TGCGCCAGCAGCCGACATCCGGGACAGGCCTACGAGCAGTACTTC. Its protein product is CASSRHPGQAYEQYF.

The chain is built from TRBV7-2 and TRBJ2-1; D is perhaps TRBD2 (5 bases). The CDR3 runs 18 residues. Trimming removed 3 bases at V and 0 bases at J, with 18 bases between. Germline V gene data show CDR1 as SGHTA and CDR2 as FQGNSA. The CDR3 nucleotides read TGTGCCAGCAGCTTTCCTACGGAGCGGTCCAGCTCCTACAATGAGCAGTTCTTC. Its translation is CASSFPTERSSSYNEQFF.

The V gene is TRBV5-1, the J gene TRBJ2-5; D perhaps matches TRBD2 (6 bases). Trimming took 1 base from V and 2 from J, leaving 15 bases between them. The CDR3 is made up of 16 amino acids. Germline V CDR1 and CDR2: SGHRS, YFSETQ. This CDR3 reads CASSLLWVGSQETQYF. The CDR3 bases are TGCGCCAGCAGCTTGTTGTGGGTCGGGAGTCAAGAGACCCAGTACTTC.

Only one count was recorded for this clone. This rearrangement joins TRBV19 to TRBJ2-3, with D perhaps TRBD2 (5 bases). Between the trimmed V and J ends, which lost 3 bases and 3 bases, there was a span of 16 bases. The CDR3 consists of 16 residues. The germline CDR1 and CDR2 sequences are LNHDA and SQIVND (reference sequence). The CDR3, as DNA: TGTGCCAGTAGTATTAACGGACTCGCCGGGACAGATACGCAGTATTTT. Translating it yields CASSINGLAGTDTQYF. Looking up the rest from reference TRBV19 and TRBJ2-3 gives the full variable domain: DGGITQSPKYLFRKEGQNVTLSCEQNLNHDAMYWYRQDPGQGLRLIYYSQIVNDFQKGDIAEGYSVSREKKESFPLTVTSAQKNPTAFYLCASSINGLAGTDTQYFGPGTRLTVL.

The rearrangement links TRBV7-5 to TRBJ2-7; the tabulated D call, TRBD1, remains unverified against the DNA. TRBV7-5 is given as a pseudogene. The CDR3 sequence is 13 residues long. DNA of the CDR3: TGTGCCATAAAGGGGCGCTCCCCCTACGAGCAGTACTTC. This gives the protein CAIKGRSPYEQYF.

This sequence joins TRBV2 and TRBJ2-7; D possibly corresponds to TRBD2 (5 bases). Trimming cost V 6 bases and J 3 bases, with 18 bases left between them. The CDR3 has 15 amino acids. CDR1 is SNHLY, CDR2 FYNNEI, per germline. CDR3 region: CASRPQRDIYYEQYF. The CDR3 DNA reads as TGTGCCAGCAGGCCACAGAGGGATATTTACTACGAGCAGTACTTC.

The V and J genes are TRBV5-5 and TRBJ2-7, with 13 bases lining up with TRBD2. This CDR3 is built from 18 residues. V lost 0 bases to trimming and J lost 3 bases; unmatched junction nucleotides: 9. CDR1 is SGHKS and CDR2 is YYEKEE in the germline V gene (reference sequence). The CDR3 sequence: CASSLAYTSGGASYEQYF. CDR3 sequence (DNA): TGTGCCAGCAGCTTGGCGTATACTAGCGGGGGGGCTAGCTACGAGCAGTACTTC.

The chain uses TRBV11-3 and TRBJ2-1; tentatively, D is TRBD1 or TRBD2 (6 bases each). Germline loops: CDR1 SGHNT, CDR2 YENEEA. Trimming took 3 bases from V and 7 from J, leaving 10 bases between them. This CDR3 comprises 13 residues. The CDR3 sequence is CASSLWGANEQFF. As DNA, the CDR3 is TGTGCCAGCAGCTTGTGGGGGGCGAATGAGCAGTTCTTC.